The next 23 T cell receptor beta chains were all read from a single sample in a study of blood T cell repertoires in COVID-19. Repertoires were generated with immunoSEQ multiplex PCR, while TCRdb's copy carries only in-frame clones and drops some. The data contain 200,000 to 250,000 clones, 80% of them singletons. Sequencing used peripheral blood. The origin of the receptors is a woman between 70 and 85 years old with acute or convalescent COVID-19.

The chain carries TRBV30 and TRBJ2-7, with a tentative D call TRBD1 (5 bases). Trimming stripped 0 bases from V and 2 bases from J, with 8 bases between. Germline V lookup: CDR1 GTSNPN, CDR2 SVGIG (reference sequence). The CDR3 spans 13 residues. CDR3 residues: CAWSVQQAYEQYF. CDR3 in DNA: TGTGCCTGGAGTGTACAACAGGCCTACGAGCAGTACTTC.

CDR3 bases: TGCGCCAGCAGCCTGGGACTAGCGGGGGCCCGAGTACAAGAGACCCAGTACTTC. Residues: CASSLGLAGARVQETQYF. The chain employs TRBV5-1 and TRBJ2-5, with 14 positions matching TRBD2. Germline CDR1 and CDR2: SGHRS and YFSETQ. The ends lost 4 bases at V and 2 bases at J; junction bases unmatched: 10. The CDR3 consists of 18 residues.

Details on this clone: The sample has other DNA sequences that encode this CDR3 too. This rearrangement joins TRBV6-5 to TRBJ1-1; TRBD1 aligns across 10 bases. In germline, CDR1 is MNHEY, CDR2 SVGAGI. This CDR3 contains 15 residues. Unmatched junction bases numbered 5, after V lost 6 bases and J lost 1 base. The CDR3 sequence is CASRTDRGGNTEAFF. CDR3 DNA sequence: TGTGCCAGCAGGACGGACAGGGGGGGGAACACTGAAGCTTTCTTT.

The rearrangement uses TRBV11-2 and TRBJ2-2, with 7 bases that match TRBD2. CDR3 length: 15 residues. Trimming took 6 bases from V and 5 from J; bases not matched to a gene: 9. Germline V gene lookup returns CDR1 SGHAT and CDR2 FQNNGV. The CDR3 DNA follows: TGTGCCAGCAGGGCAGAGGTGGGGGGGACCGGGGAGCTGTTTTTT. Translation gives CASRAEVGGTGELFF.

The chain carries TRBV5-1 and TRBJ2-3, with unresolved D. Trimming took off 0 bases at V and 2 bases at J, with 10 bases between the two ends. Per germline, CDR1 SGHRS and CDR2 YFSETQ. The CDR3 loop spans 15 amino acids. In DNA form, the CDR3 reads TGCGCCAGCAGCTTGGGCACTCCGCTCACAGATACGCAGTATTTT. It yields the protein CASSLGTPLTDTQYF. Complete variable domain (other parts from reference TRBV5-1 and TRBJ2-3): KAGVTQTPRYLIKTRGQQVTLSCSPISGHRSVSWYQQTPGQGLQFLFEYFSETQRNKGNFPGRFSGRQFSNSRSEMNVSTLELGDSALYLCASSLGTPLTDTQYFGPGTRLTVL.

The CDR3 sequence: CASSLTYLLRGFNEKLFF. The CDR3 nucleotides read TGTGCCAGCAGCTTAACGTACTTGCTGAGGGGGTTTAATGAAAAACTGTTTTTT. This chain links TRBV7-3 with TRBJ1-4; the D gene is possibly TRBD1 (6 bases). Germline V gives CDR1 SGHTA, CDR2 FQGTGA. The CDR3 contains 18 residues. V was clipped by 0 bases and J by 4 bases, with 18 bases between them.

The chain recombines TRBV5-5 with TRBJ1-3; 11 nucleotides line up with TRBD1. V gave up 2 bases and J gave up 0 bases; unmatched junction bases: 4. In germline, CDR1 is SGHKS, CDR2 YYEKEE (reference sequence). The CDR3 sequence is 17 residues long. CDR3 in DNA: TGTGCCAGCAGCTTCGGGACAGGGGGTCCCTCTGGAAACACCATATATTTT. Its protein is CASSFGTGGPSGNTIYF.

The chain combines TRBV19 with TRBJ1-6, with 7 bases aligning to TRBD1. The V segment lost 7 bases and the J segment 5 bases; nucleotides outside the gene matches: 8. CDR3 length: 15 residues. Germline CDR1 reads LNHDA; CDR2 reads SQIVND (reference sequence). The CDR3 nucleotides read TGTGCCAGTATGGGGACAGCCTTTAATAATTCACCCCTCCACTTT. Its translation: CASMGTAFNNSPLHF.

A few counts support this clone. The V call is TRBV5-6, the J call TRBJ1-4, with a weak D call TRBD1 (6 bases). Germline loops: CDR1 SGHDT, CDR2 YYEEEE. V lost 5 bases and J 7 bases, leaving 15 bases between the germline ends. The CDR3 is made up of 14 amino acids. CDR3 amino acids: CASRVQGIGEKLFF. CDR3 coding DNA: TGTGCCAGCAGGGTGCAGGGGATAGGTGAAAAACTGTTTTTT.

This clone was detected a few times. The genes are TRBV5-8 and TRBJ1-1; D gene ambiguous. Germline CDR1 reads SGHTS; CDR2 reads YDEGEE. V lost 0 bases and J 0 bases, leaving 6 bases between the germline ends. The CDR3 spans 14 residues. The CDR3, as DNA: TGTGCCAGCAGCTTGGGTCAGGTGAACACTGAAGCTTTCTTT. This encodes CASSLGQVNTEAFF.

The CDR3 loop reads CASGADGGDQPQHF. CDR3 nucleotides: TGTGCCAGCGGCGCGGACGGAGGGGATCAGCCCCAGCATTTT. The V gene is TRBV6-5, the J gene TRBJ1-5; D might be TRBD1 (5 bases). Trimming removed 8 bases at V and 5 bases at J, with 16 bases between. Germline-derived CDR1 and CDR2 are MNHEY and SVGAGI. This CDR3 has 14 residues.

CDR3 in DNA: TGTGCCAGCAGCCAAGATATCGCAAGGAGCTCCTACGAGCAGTACTTC. This gives the protein CASSQDIARSSYEQYF. The V call is TRBV3-1 (or the pseudogene TRBV3-2), the J call TRBJ2-7; no clear D. Germline lookup yields CDR1 LGHDT and CDR2 YNNKEL (reference sequence). This CDR3 is built from 16 residues. V was pared by 0 bases and J by 0 bases, with 12 bases between.

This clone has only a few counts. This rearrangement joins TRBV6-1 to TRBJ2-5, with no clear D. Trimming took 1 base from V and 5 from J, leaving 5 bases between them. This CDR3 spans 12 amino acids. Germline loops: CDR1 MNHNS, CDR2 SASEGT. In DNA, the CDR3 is TGTGCCAGCAGTGAAGGTCCGGAGACCCAGTACTTC. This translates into CASSEGPETQYF.

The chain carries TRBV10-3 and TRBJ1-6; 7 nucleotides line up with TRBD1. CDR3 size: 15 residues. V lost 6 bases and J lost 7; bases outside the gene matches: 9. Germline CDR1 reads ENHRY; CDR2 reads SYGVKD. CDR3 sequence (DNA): TGTGCCATCAGATTGCGGGACAGTCAAAATTCACCCCTCCACTTT. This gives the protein CAIRLRDSQNSPLHF.

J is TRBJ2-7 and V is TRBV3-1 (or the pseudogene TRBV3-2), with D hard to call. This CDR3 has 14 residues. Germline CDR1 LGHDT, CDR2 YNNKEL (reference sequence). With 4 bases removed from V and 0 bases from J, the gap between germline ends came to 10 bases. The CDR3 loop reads CASSPRRSSYEQYV. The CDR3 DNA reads TGTGCCAGCAGCCCCAGACGGAGCTCCTACGAGCAGTACGTC.

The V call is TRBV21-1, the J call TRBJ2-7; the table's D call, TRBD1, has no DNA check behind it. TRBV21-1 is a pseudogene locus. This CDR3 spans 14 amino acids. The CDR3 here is CASSTLRVRYEQYF. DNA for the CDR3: TGTGCCAGCAGCACCCTCAGGGTACGCTACGAGCAGTACTTC.

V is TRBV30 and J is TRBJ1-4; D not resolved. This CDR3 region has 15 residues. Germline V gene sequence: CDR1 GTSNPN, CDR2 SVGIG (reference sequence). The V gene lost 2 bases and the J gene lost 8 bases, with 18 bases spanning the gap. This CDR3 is CAWSNGLPQAEKLFF. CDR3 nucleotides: TGTGCCTGGAGTAATGGACTGCCACAAGCGGAAAAACTGTTTTTT.

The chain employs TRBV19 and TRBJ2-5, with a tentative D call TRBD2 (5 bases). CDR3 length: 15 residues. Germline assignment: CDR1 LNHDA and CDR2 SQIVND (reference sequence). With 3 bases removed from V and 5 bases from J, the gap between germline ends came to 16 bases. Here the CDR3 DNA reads TGTGCCAGTAGTATTGGACTGGGGTCCAGTGAGACCCAGTACTTC. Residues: CASSIGLGSSETQYF.

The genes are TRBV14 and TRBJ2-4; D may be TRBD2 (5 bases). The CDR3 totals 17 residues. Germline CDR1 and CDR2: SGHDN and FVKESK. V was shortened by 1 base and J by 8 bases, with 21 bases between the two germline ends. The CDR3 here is CASSQGRQLRKRDIQYF. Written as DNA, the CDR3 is TGTGCCAGCAGCCAAGGAAGGCAGCTACGGAAGAGGGACATTCAGTACTTC.

Written as DNA, the CDR3 is TGTGCCAGCAGTGGGACAGGGGTTTTTGGCTACACCTTC. It codes for CASSGTGVFGYTF. The chain combines TRBV12-3 or TRBV12-4 with TRBJ1-2, with TRBD1 identical over 10 bases. This CDR3 is 13 amino acids long. V lost 5 bases, J lost 7 bases, and 4 bases stayed unmatched.

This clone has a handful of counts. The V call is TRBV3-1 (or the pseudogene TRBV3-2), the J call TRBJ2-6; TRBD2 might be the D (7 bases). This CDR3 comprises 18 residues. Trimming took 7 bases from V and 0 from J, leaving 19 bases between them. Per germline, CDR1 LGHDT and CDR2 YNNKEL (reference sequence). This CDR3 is CASTDRAGAYSGANVLTF. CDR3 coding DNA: TGTGCCAGCACTGACCGGGCGGGGGCCTACTCTGGGGCCAACGTCCTGACTTTC.

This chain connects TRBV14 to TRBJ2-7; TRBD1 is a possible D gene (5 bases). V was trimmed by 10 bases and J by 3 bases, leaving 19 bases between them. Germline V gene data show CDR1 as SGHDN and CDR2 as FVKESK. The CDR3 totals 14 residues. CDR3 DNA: TGTGCCACCGGCCCCGAGCAGGGTCTCTACGAGCAGTACTTC. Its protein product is CATGPEQGLYEQYF. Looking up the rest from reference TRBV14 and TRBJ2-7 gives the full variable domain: EAGVTQFPSHSVIEKGQTVTLRCDPISGHDNLYWYRRVMGKEIKFLLHFVKESKQDESGMPNNRFLAERTGGTYSTLKVQPAELEDSGVYFCATGPEQGLYEQYFGPGTRLTVT.

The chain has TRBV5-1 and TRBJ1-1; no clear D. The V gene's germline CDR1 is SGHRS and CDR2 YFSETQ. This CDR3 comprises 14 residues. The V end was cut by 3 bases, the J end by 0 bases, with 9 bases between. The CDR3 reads CASSSPGMNTEAFF. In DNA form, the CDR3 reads TGCGCCAGCAGCTCCCCGGGGATGAACACTGAAGCTTTCTTT.